Presented here are 18 T cell receptor beta chains from one specimen sequenced in a study of metastatic and nonmetastatic thyroid tumors. TCRdb called clones again from the PCR reads with MiXCR. The table lists approximately 19,000 clones, more than 30% of them singletons. No patient had received any treatment before thyroid surgery. The sequenced material came from tumor tissue. The source of these receptors is a female donor with papillary thyroid cancer or a benign thyroid nodule (not recorded which). Some clones in this sample may be carry-over from other donors' samples.

This rearrangement joins TRBV7-2 to TRBJ1-2; D is ambiguous. This CDR3 comprises 13 residues. V was pared by 4 bases and J by 4 bases, with 10 bases between. Germline loops: CDR1 SGHTA, CDR2 FQGNSA. The CDR3 here is CASSSLGSYGYTF. CDR3 nucleotides: TGTGCCAGCAGCTCCCTGGGCTCCTATGGCTACACCTTC.

This clone is labeled as medium-sized (0.01 to 0.1%). The chain joins TRBV3-1 to TRBJ2-5; 7 positions match TRBD2. This CDR3 comprises 19 residues. Germline V gives CDR1 LGHDT, CDR2 YNNKEL (reference sequence). J lost 2 bases, V lost 3 bases, and 18 bases had no gene match. The CDR3 sequence: CASSQIRDAGEVGQETQYF. The DNA of the CDR3 is TGTGCCAGCAGCCAGATTAGGGACGCGGGAGAGGTTGGTCAAGAGACCCAGTACTTC.

This clone was seen a handful of times. This rearrangement joins TRBV2 to TRBJ2-7; weak D call: TRBD1 (5 bases). Germline values: CDR1 SNHLY, CDR2 FYNNEI. CDR3 length: 11 amino acids. Trimming cost V 8 bases and J 3 bases, with 8 bases left between them. The CDR3 DNA is TGTGCCAGCCGGCAGGGCTACGAGCAGTACTTC. Protein sequence: CASRQGYEQYF. Complete variable domain (other parts from reference TRBV2 and TRBJ2-7): EPEVTQTPSHQVTQMGQEVILRCVPISNHLYFYWYRQILGQKVEFLVSFYNNEISEKSEIFDDQFSVERPDGSNFTLKIRSTKLEDSAMYFCASRQGYEQYFGPGTRLTVT.

The chain recombines TRBV6-1 with TRBJ2-7; TRBD2 might be the D (6 bases). Germline CDR1 reads MNHNS; CDR2 reads SASEGT. This CDR3 region has 14 residues. With 4 bases removed from V and 4 bases from J, the gap between germline ends came to 14 bases. In DNA form, the CDR3 reads TGTGCCAGCAGTGCGGGACTCCGGAGGTACGAGCAGTACTTC. As protein: CASSAGLRRYEQYF.

This clone was counted a few times. This sequence joins TRBV28 and TRBJ2-3, with D unclear. The CDR3 is made up of 14 amino acids. Germline V lookup: CDR1 MDHEN, CDR2 SYDVKM. The V end lost 3 bases, the J end lost 1 base, and 8 bases lay between the germline ends. CDR3 DNA sequence: TGTGCCAGCAGTTTTGTCGCTGGCACAGATACGCAGTATTTT. Residues: CASSFVAGTDTQYF.

The rearrangement uses TRBV5-1 and TRBJ2-1, with D possibly matching TRBD1 (5 bases). The CDR3 sequence is 14 residues long. Germline V CDR1 and CDR2: SGHRS, YFSETQ. V was clipped by 1 base and J by 7 bases, with 12 bases between them. CDR3 loop: CASSLIRTTNEQFF. The CDR3 coding sequence is TGCGCCAGCAGCTTGATTCGGACAACTAATGAGCAGTTCTTC.

This clone showed up just a few times. The rearrangement links TRBV7-3 to TRBJ2-6; 7 bases match TRBD2. The CDR3 loop spans 15 amino acids. The germline V gene encodes CDR1 SGHTA and CDR2 FQGTGA. J was trimmed by 3 bases and V by 2 bases; bases with no gene match: 1. DNA of the CDR3: TGTGCCAGCAGCTTAGGGGAGGGTGGGGCCAACGTCCTGACTTTC. It yields the protein CASSLGEGGANVLTF.

The chain has TRBV2 and TRBJ1-2; TRBD1 matches at 7 bases. This CDR3 region has 15 residues. Germline CDR1 and CDR2: SNHLY and FYNNEI. V was pared by 0 bases and J by 5 bases, with 6 bases of the junction left unmatched. CDR3 coding DNA: TGTGCCAGCAGTGAAGCGACGACAGGGCGGTATGGCTACACCTTC. Its translation: CASSEATTGRYGYTF.

The DNA for the CDR3 is TGTGCCAGCAGCTTAGCCCCGCTCCCCACCGGGGAGCTGTTTTTT. This sequence encodes CASSLAPLPTGELFF. The chain recombines TRBV7-2 with TRBJ2-2; unclear D gene. Per germline, CDR1 SGHTA and CDR2 FQGNSA. The CDR3 runs to 15 residues. The V gene lost 0 bases and the J gene lost 4 bases, with 9 bases spanning the gap.

This clone was counted between two and nine times. The rearrangement joins TRBV11-3 to TRBJ2-3; 10 bases align to TRBD2. Germline loops: CDR1 SGHNT, CDR2 YENEEA. This CDR3 region has 15 residues. V gave up 5 bases and J gave up 5 bases; unmatched junction bases: 7. CDR3 protein: CASSRSGRAEDTQYF. The CDR3 DNA sequence: TGTGCCAGCAGCAGAAGCGGGAGGGCCGAAGATACGCAGTATTTT.

The rearrangement links TRBV28 to TRBJ1-4; D ambiguous. CDR3 length: 15 residues. V gave up 2 bases and J gave up 5 bases, with 12 bases separating them. Germline lookup yields CDR1 MDHEN and CDR2 SYDVKM. The DNA of the CDR3 is TGTGCCAGCAGTTTAATCCCGGCCACGAATGAAAAACTGTTTTTT. Translating gives CASSLIPATNEKLFF. Full variable domain (outside the CDR3, taken from reference TRBV28 and TRBJ1-4): DVKVTQSSRYLVKRTGEKVFLECVQDMDHENMFWYRQDPGLGLRLIYFSYDVKMKEKGDIPEGYSVSREKKERFSLILESASTNQTSMYLCASSLIPATNEKLFFGSGTQLSVL.

The J gene is TRBJ2-7, the V gene TRBV7-9, with 9 bases that match TRBD1. Trimming took 0 bases from V and 2 from J; bases not matched to a gene: 2. This CDR3 is built from 15 residues. Germline V lookup: CDR1 SEHNR, CDR2 FQNEAQ (reference sequence). This CDR3 is CASSLAGTGPYEQYF. As DNA, the CDR3 is TGTGCCAGCAGCTTAGCGGGGACAGGGCCCTACGAGCAGTACTTC.

The chain employs TRBV2 and TRBJ2-6; D uncertain. The germline gives CDR1 SNHLY, CDR2 FYNNEI. Trimming removed 9 bases at V and 2 bases at J, with 2 bases between. The CDR3 extends over 11 amino acids. The CDR3 DNA sequence: TGTGCCAGGGCTGGGGCCAACGTCCTGACTTTC. Its protein is CARAGANVLTF.

The CDR3, as DNA: TGTGCCAGCCGCCCCAGGGACTCCTACGAGCAGTACTTC. It yields the protein CASRPRDSYEQYF. The chain has TRBV19 and TRBJ2-7; D may be TRBD1 (5 bases). Germline values: CDR1 LNHDA, CDR2 SQIVND (reference sequence). Trimming pared 9 bases from V and 0 bases from J, leaving 12 bases between. The CDR3 consists of 13 residues.

This chain joins TRBV20-1 and TRBJ2-5, with no clear D. The V end was cut by 5 bases, the J end by 5 bases, with 6 bases between. Germline CDR1 DFQATT, CDR2 SNEGSKA (reference sequence). The CDR3 covers 10 residues. CDR3 sequence: CSAGRETQYF. The CDR3 region has the DNA TGCAGTGCTGGCCGGGAGACCCAGTACTTC.

This clone has a handful of counts. The rearrangement uses TRBV6-1 and TRBJ2-7, with D unresolved. The CDR3 totals 14 residues. Between the trimmed V and J ends, which lost 1 base and 6 bases, there was a span of 13 bases. Germline V gives CDR1 MNHNS, CDR2 SASEGT. The CDR3 protein is CASSEEIVPGEQYF. The CDR3 nucleotides are TGTGCCAGCAGTGAAGAGATCGTACCAGGCGAGCAGTACTTC.

J is TRBJ2-1 and V is TRBV5-1; 15 bases are a match to TRBD2. The CDR3 runs to 16 residues. Germline V gene lookup returns CDR1 SGHRS and CDR2 YFSETQ. J gave up 7 bases and V 3 bases, and 5 bases lay outside the gene matches. DNA for the CDR3: TGCGCCAGCAGCTCACGGACTAGCGGGAGGGAAAATGAGCAGTTCTTC. Encoded protein: CASSSRTSGRENEQFF.

V gene TRBV5-1 combines with J gene TRBJ2-7; TRBD2 agrees at 7 bases. With V trimmed by 4 bases and J by 1 base, 11 bases remained unmatched. CDR1 is SGHRS and CDR2 is YFSETQ in the germline V gene. CDR3 length equals 16 residues. CDR3 in amino acids: CASSVGGTTLSYEQYF. The DNA for the CDR3 is TGCGCCAGCAGCGTGGGAGGGACGACCCTTTCCTACGAGCAGTACTTC.